This section outlines one T cell receptor (beta chain) sequence together with its context. Trimming took 4 bases from V and 5 from J, leaving 15 bases between them. This CDR3 has 14 amino acids. Germline CDR1 is SGHNT and CDR2 is YENEEA. For every subset, genomic DNA was evenly distributed across several immunoSEQ plates. TCRdb's table, derived via immunoSEQ multiplex PCR, lists solely in-frame clones and lacks some. Counted here are about 710,000 clones, more than 70% occurring once; the ten biggest clones make up about 1.8%. The data stem from a study of shared clonotypes between healthy human individuals.

The chain has TRBV11-3 and TRBJ2-7; possible D gene TRBD1, 6 bases. The sample taken for sequencing was memory CD4+ T cells sorted from blood. Subset here: CD45RA-negative fraction. This TCR was sampled from a woman between 25 and 40 years old in good health. The CDR3 protein is CASSSSGDRNEQYF. CDR3 sequence (DNA): TGTGCCAGCAGCTCCTCAGGGGATAGGAACGAGCAGTACTTC.